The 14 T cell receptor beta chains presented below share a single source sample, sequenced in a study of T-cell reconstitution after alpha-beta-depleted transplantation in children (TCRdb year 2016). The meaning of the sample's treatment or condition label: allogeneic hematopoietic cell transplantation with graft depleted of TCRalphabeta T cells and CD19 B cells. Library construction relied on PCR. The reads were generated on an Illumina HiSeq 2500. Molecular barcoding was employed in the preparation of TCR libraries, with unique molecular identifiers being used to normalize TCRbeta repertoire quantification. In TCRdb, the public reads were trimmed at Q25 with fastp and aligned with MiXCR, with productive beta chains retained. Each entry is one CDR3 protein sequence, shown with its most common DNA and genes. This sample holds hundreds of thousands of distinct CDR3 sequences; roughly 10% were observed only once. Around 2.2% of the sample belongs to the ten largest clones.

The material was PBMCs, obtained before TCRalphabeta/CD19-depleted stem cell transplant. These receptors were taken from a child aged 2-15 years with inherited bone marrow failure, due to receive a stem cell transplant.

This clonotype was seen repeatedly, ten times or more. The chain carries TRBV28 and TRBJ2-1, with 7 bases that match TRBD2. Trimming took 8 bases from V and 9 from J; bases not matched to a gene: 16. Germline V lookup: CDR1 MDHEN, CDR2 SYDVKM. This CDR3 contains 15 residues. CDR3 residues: CASDNLGAGVTEQFF. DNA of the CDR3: TGTGCCAGCGACAACCTCGGGGCGGGAGTCACTGAGCAGTTCTTC.

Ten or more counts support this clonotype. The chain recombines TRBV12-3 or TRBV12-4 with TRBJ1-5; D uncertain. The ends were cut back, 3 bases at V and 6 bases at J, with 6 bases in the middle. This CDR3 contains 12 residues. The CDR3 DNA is TGTGCCAGCAGTTTTTACGGTCAGCCCCAGCATTTT. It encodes CASSFYGQPQHF.

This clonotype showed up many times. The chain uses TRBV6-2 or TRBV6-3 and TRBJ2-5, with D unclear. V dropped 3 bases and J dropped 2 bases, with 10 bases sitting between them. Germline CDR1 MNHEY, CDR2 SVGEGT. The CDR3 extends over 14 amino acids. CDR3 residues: CASSYISVQETQYF. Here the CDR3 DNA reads TGTGCCAGCAGTTATATCTCAGTTCAAGAGACCCAGTACTTC.

The CDR3: CAISEMGATDTQYF. The CDR3, as DNA: TGTGCCATCAGTGAGATGGGGGCAACAGATACGCAGTATTTT. This chain uses TRBV10-3 with TRBJ2-3; perhaps TRBD1 as D (6 bases). Trimming left V 2 bases short and J 3 bases short, with 9 bases between. Germline V gene data show CDR1 as ENHRY and CDR2 as SYGVKD. The CDR3 runs to 14 residues.

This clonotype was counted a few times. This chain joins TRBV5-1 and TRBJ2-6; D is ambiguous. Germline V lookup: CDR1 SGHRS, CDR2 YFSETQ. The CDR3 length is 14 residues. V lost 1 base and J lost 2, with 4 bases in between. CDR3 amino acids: CASSLRTGANVLTF. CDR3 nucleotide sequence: TGCGCCAGCAGCTTGAGGACTGGGGCCAACGTCCTGACTTTC.

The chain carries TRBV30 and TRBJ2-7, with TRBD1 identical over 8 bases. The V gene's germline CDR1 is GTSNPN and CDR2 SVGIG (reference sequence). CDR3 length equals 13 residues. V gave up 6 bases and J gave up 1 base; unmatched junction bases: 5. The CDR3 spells CACRTGPSYEQYF. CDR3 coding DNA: TGTGCCTGCCGGACAGGGCCGTCCTACGAGCAGTACTTC.

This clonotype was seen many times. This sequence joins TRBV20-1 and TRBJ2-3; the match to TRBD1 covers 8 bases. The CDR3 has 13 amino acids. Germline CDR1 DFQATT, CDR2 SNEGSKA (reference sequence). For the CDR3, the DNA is TGCAGGGAGGGACAGGAGCCCACAGATACGCAGTATTTT. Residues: CREGQEPTDTQYF.

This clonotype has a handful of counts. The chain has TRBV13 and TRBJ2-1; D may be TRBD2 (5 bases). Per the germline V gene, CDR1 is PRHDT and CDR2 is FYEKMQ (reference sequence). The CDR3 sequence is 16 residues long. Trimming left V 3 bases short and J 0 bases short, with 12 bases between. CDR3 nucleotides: TGTGCCAGCAGCTTGTTAGCGCGCCTCTCCTACAATGAGCAGTTCTTC. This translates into CASSLLARLSYNEQFF.

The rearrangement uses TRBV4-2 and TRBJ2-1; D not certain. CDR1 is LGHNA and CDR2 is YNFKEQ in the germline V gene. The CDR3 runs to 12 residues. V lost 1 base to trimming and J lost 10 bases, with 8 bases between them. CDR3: CASSQARREQFF. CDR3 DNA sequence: TGTGCCAGCAGCCAAGCCAGGAGAGAGCAGTTCTTC.

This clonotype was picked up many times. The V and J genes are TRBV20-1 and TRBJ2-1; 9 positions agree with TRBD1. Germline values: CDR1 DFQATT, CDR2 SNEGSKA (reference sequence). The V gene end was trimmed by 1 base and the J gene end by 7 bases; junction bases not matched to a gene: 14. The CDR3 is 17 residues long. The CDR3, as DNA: TGCAGTGCTAGAGTTTTTGTCGAGGACAGGGGACAGAATGAGCAGTTCTTC. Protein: CSARVFVEDRGQNEQFF.

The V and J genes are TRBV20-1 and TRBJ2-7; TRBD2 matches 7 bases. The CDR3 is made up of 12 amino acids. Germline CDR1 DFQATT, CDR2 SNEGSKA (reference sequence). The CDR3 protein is CTAGQGLYEQYF. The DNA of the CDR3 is TGCACGGCAGGGCAGGGACTATACGAGCAGTACTTC.

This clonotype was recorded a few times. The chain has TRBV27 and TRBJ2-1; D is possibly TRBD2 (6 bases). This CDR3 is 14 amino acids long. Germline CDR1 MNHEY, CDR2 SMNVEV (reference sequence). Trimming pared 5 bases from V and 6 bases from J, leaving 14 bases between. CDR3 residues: CASSPWDSGNEQFF. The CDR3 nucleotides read TGTGCCAGCAGTCCCTGGGACTCGGGCAATGAGCAGTTCTTC.

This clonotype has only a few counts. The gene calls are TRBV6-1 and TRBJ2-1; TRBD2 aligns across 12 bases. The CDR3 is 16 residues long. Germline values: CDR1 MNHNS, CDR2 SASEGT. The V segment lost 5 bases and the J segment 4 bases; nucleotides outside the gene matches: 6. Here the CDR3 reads CASSRTSGALYNEQFF. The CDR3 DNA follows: TGTGCCAGCAGTCGGACTAGCGGGGCTCTATACAATGAGCAGTTCTTC.

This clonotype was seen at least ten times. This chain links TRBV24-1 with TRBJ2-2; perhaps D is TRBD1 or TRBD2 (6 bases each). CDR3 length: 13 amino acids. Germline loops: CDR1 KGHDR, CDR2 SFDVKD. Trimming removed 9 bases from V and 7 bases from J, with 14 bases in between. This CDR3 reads CATVGRGGGELFF. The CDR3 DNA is TGTGCCACCGTGGGCAGGGGAGGCGGGGAGCTGTTTTTT.